This TCR beta chain was retrieved from a study of beta chain features in type 1 diabetes. This clone was picked up a small number of times. Its antigen is currently unknown. Broader study findings: Within each of all four CD4+ subsets, Type 1 diabetes patients had TCRB CDR3s that were moderately but significantly shorter.

Expressed TCRB transcripts were sequenced because the isolated RNA had all been reverse transcribed beforehand. Produced via immunoSEQ multiplex PCR; TCRdb's table is partial and in-frame only. This sample has approximately 260,000 clones; about a fifth occur once, and the top ten carry 0.028%. V lost 3 bases to trimming and J lost 3 bases, with 8 bases between them. The CDR3 spans 13 residues. CDR1 is SGHTA and CDR2 is FQGNSA in the germline V gene. The chain is built from TRBV7-2 and TRBJ1-2; D unresolved. The sequenced material came from naive CD4+ T cells from blood. This sequence was found in a middle-aged woman with type 1 diabetes. Here the CDR3 DNA reads TGTGCCAGCAGCTTCAGAGCGGACTATGGCTACACCTTC. This sequence encodes CASSFRADYGYTF.